These 21 T cell receptor beta chains originate from one sample sequenced in a study of T cell responses to AZD1222 COVID-19 vaccine. Using immunoSEQ multiplex PCR, the repertoire was profiled, and TCRdb retains in-frame clones only, with some absent. The table records approximately 200,000 clones, almost 95% of them present only once. The source was peripheral blood, collected on day 0 of AZD1222 vaccination. The receptors originated from an adult in good health.

This chain joins TRBV5-4 and TRBJ1-1; D call uncertain. Germline V lookup: CDR1 SGHNT, CDR2 YYREEE (reference sequence). This CDR3 region has 14 residues. V shed 3 bases and J shed 3 bases, with 12 bases lying between them. The CDR3 reads CASSSRGIDTEAFF. CDR3 DNA sequence: TGTGCCAGCAGCTCAAGAGGGATCGACACTGAAGCTTTCTTT.

This clone was found once. The chain couples TRBV19 to TRBJ1-1, with 9 bases that match TRBD1. From germline, CDR1 is LNHDA and CDR2 SQIVND (reference sequence). V dropped 6 bases and J dropped 5; count of bases not matched to a gene: 10. CDR3 length: 15 amino acids. The CDR3 DNA reads TGTGCCAGTAGGAACCGGGGACAGGGTCGGACTGAAGCTTTCTTT. It codes for CASRNRGQGRTEAFF.

The chain links TRBV7-3 to TRBJ2-1; possibly TRBD1 for D (6 bases). Germline V gene lookup returns CDR1 SGHTA and CDR2 FQGTGA. V lost 6 bases to trimming and J lost 10 bases, with 10 bases between them. The CDR3 is made up of 11 amino acids. Here the CDR3 DNA reads TGTGCCAGCAGTATCGGGACAGAGCAGTTCTTC. It translates to CASSIGTEQFF. The full variable domain, in which reference TRBV7-3 and TRBJ2-1 provide the parts outside the CDR3, is GAGVSQTPSNKVTEKGKYVELRCDPISGHTALYWYRQSLGQGPEFLIYFQGTGAADDSGLPNDRFFAVRPEGSVSTLKIQRTERGDSAVYLCASSIGTEQFFGPGTRLTVL.

This clone was counted only a few times. V is TRBV28 and J is TRBJ1-2; D is unresolved. The germline V and J ends were trimmed by 4 bases and 2 bases, with 5 bases remaining between them. The CDR3 runs to 12 residues. Germline V CDR1 and CDR2: MDHEN, SYDVKM. CDR3 loop: CASSWGNYGYTF. For the CDR3, the DNA is TGTGCCAGCAGTTGGGGAAACTATGGCTACACCTTC.

In its sample, this clone was seen once. The V gene is TRBV11-3, the J gene TRBJ2-1; 7 bases are shared with TRBD2. V lost 1 base, J lost 6 bases, and 0 bases stayed unmatched. In germline, CDR1 is SGHNT, CDR2 YENEEA. This CDR3 region has 13 residues. CDR3 DNA: TGTGCCAGCAGCTTAGTAGCGGGCAATGAGCAGTTCTTC. Its translation is CASSLVAGNEQFF.

V and J are TRBV30 and TRBJ1-5; D possibly corresponds to TRBD1 (6 bases). The CDR3 sequence is 15 residues long. The ends were cut back, 1 base at V and 3 bases at J, with 13 bases in the middle. Per the germline V gene, CDR1 is GTSNPN and CDR2 is SVGIG (reference sequence). CDR3 protein: CAWSAPGHLNQPQHF. DNA of the CDR3: TGTGCCTGGAGTGCGCCGGGACACCTCAATCAGCCCCAGCATTTT.

The rearrangement links TRBV27 to TRBJ1-5; 7 bases agree with TRBD1. The J segment lost 1 base and the V segment lost 5 bases, leaving 5 bases of the junction unmatched. Germline values: CDR1 MNHEY, CDR2 SMNVEV (reference sequence). The CDR3 totals 15 residues. In DNA, the CDR3 is TGTGCCAGCAGTCCCCAGGGGGTAAGCAATCAGCCCCAGCATTTT. Translation: CASSPQGVSNQPQHF.

The rearrangement uses TRBV5-1 and TRBJ2-7; a possible D gene is TRBD2 (5 bases). Per germline, CDR1 SGHRS and CDR2 YFSETQ. Trimming left V 1 base short and J 5 bases short, with 7 bases between. CDR3 size: 12 residues. The CDR3 bases are TGCGCCAGCAGCTTGTCCGGGAACGAGCAGTACTTC. Amino acid sequence: CASSLSGNEQYF. Full variable domain (rest looked up from reference TRBV5-1 and TRBJ2-7): KAGVTQTPRYLIKTRGQQVTLSCSPISGHRSVSWYQQTPGQGLQFLFEYFSETQRNKGNFPGRFSGRQFSNSRSEMNVSTLELGDSALYLCASSLSGNEQYFGPGTRLTVT.

The V and J genes are TRBV28 and TRBJ2-5, with D tentatively TRBD1 (5 bases). The CDR3 loop spans 16 amino acids. Trimming cost V 7 bases and J 2 bases, with 20 bases left between them. CDR1 and CDR2 from the germline V gene are MDHEN and SYDVKM. Here the CDR3 reads CASTTVGHNGQETQYF. CDR3 bases: TGTGCCAGCACGACAGTGGGCCATAACGGGCAAGAGACCCAGTACTTC.

The chain is built from TRBV6-5 and TRBJ1-5; weak D call: TRBD1 (5 bases). V lost 6 bases, J lost 7 bases, and 19 bases lay in between. This CDR3 spans 15 amino acids. CDR1 is MNHEY, CDR2 SVGAGI, per germline. The CDR3 coding sequence is TGTGCCAGCAGAGCCGGGACTTCGGATGGGCAGCCCCAGCATTTT. Protein: CASRAGTSDGQPQHF.

This clone appeared once. V and J are TRBV7-9 and TRBJ1-2; the D gene is possibly TRBD1 (6 bases). The CDR3 is 17 amino acids. CDR1 is SEHNR, CDR2 FQNEAQ, per germline (reference sequence). V lost 2 bases and J 8 bases, leaving 24 bases between the germline ends. CDR3 coding DNA: TGTGCCAGCAGCTTATCCCTAACCTCGGGAAGGGGGGAAGGCTACACCTTC. This encodes CASSLSLTSGRGEGYTF.

For this clone: Other nucleotide sequences from this sample produce the same CDR3. The chain carries TRBV3-1 (or the pseudogene TRBV3-2) and TRBJ2-5; no firm D call. Between the trimmed V and J ends, which lost 6 bases and 2 bases, there was a span of 4 bases. Per the germline V gene, CDR1 is LGHDT and CDR2 is YNNKEL (reference sequence). The CDR3 is 11 amino acids. CDR3 loop: CASSGQETQYF. CDR3 nucleotide sequence: TGTGCCAGCAGTGGACAAGAGACCCAGTACTTC.

The gene calls are TRBV6-1 and TRBJ2-5, with D possibly TRBD1 on 5 matching bases. Trimming removed 0 bases at V and 6 bases at J, with 14 bases between. This CDR3 has 15 amino acids. The V gene's germline CDR1 is MNHNS and CDR2 SASEGT. CDR3 amino acids: CASSEARGGAKTQYF. The CDR3 DNA is TGTGCCAGCAGTGAAGCGCGAGGTGGGGCGAAGACCCAGTACTTC.

This sequence joins TRBV28 and TRBJ2-3, with D possibly being TRBD1 (5 bases). V lost 6 bases, J lost 4 bases, and 11 bases lay in between. The CDR3 is 13 amino acids. Germline V CDR1 and CDR2: MDHEN, SYDVKM. The CDR3 nucleotides are TGTGCCAGCAGCCTTCAGGGTCCAGATACGCAGTATTTT. Protein product: CASSLQGPDTQYF.

The rearrangement uses TRBV6-2 or TRBV6-3 and TRBJ2-7; 7 bases line up with TRBD1. Losses at the gene ends were 2 bases for V and 3 bases for J; bases not matched to a gene: 10. The CDR3 has 16 amino acids. CDR1 is MNHEY, CDR2 SVGEGT, per germline. CDR3 protein: CASSYLPDRVYYEQYF. The CDR3 DNA sequence: TGTGCCAGCAGTTACCTCCCCGACAGGGTCTACTACGAGCAGTACTTC.

CDR3 amino acids: CASSQVRSGLDTQYF. The CDR3 DNA reads as TGCGCCAGCAGCCAAGTCCGGAGCGGACTAGATACGCAGTATTTT. The chain carries TRBV4-1 and TRBJ2-3; D is perhaps TRBD2 (5 bases). The CDR3 length is 15 residues. V lost 1 base to trimming and J lost 5 bases, with 13 bases between them. Germline assignment: CDR1 MGHRA and CDR2 YSYEKL.

V usage is TRBV6-1 and J usage is TRBJ1-1; D is perhaps TRBD1 (6 bases). The germline gives CDR1 MNHNS, CDR2 SASEGT. CDR3 size: 14 residues. V was clipped by 2 bases and J by 4 bases, with 11 bases between them. CDR3 amino acids: CASSETRGGTEAFF. As DNA, the CDR3 is TGTGCCAGCAGTGAAACGAGGGGGGGCACTGAAGCTTTCTTT.

This chain uses TRBV5-6 with TRBJ1-6; 7 nucleotides match TRBD1. Germline assignment: CDR1 SGHDT and CDR2 YYEEEE. The J segment lost 9 bases and the V segment lost 1 base, leaving 4 bases of the junction unmatched. There are 14 residues in the CDR3. DNA of the CDR3: TGTGCCAGCAGCTTGACAGGGGTAGGTTCACCCCTCCACTTT. Protein sequence: CASSLTGVGSPLHF. Using reference TRBV5-6 and TRBJ1-6 for the parts outside the CDR3, the full variable domain is DAGVTQSPTHLIKTRGQQVTLRCSPKSGHDTVSWYQQALGQGPQFIFQYYEEEERQRGNFPDRFSGHQFPNYSSELNVNALLLGDSALYLCASSLTGVGSPLHFGNGTRLTVT.

V and J are TRBV7-9 and TRBJ2-7; 8 bases line up with TRBD1. This CDR3 has 16 residues. Germline assignment: CDR1 SEHNR and CDR2 FQNEAQ (reference sequence). With 4 bases clipped from V and 6 bases from J, the junction kept 14 bases outside the gene matches. This CDR3 is CASSYTDRGESVEQYF. In DNA form, the CDR3 reads TGTGCCAGCAGCTATACCGACAGGGGAGAGTCGGTCGAGCAGTACTTC.

The genes are TRBV24-1 and TRBJ2-1, with a tentative D call TRBD2 (6 bases). From germline, CDR1 is KGHDR and CDR2 SFDVKD. The length of the CDR3 is 15 residues. V lost 1 base to trimming and J lost 6 bases, with 12 bases between them. This CDR3 reads CATSDFRQRANEQFF. Written as DNA, the CDR3 is TGTGCCACCAGTGATTTTCGGCAGCGGGCCAATGAGCAGTTCTTC.

This clone has just one count. For the CDR3, the DNA is TGTGCCAGCAGCTTATATACAGCGGGATTATCCTACGAGCAGTACTTC. Its translation: CASSLYTAGLSYEQYF. V is TRBV7-2 and J is TRBJ2-7; 7 bases are shared with TRBD2. The V gene's germline CDR1 is SGHTA and CDR2 FQGNSA. Unmatched junction bases numbered 8, after V lost 2 bases and J lost 1 base. This CDR3 is 16 amino acids long.